This entry is about one TCR beta chain. The target antigen is unknown. V lost 5 bases, J lost 2 bases, and 13 bases lay in between. The CDR3 runs 16 residues. Per germline, CDR1 LGHNA and CDR2 YNFKEQ. The entry originates in a study of glioma-infiltrating T cells after dendritic cell vaccination. The study, taken as a whole, reports: Only a small number of patients had complete blood and tumor samples. No direct clonality-survival link was found; a diverse polyclonal response may matter.

The assay was immunoSEQ multiplex PCR, and TCRdb's table has in-frame clones only and misses some. The sample consists of 80,000 to 95,000 clones, 85% of them appearing once. Time point meaning: after dendritic cell vaccination, including at tumor progression/relapse. The TCR originated in a human donor with glioblastoma. Sample: blood, taken after dendritic cell vaccination. The gene calls are TRBV4-2 and TRBJ2-6; D is ambiguous. The CDR3 DNA is TGTGCCAGCAGCATAGAAAAGACAACTGGGGCCAACGTCCTGACTTTC. Amino acids: CASSIEKTTGANVLTF.